This TCR beta chain is drawn from a study of T cell responses to AZD1222 COVID-19 vaccine. For the study at large: Investigators merged groups given second doses at roughly 4 or roughly 12 weeks. Study observations and caveats: Clonal diversity may have been underestimated in mostly white British donors. Targets within unmutated variant regions were reportedly found for nearly half of spike-specific TCRs.

The method was immunoSEQ multiplex PCR; TCRdb's version includes in-frame clones alone and lacks a portion of them. Among approximately 140,000 clones listed, roughly nine tenths were seen once. The CDR3 runs to 14 residues. Germline values: CDR1 ENHRY, CDR2 SYGVKD. V gave up 1 base and J gave up 4 bases, with 11 bases separating them. On this clone: Its target is not known.

The sequences come from peripheral blood, collected on day 0 of AZD1222 vaccination. The chain links TRBV10-3 to TRBJ2-7; a weak D match, TRBD1 (5 bases). The receptor was derived from an adult in good health. In DNA, the CDR3 is TGTGCCATCAGTGAGTATACAGGACCATACGAGCAGTACTTC. It specifies CAISEYTGPYEQYF.